This T cell receptor beta chain stems from a study of T cells in Graves' hyperthyroidism and ophthalmopathy. This clonotype was observed many times. Amplified TCR beta CDR3 regions derived from RNA transcripts. The TCR CDR3 first-round RT-PCR relied on the HTBI primer set. TCRdb re-called the multiplex PCR reads through MiXCR, storing one row per CDR3 protein. The table records about 640,000 distinct CDR3 sequences, 14% of them present only once. With 3 bases clipped from V and 2 bases from J, the junction kept 5 bases outside the gene matches. The germline CDR1 and CDR2 sequences are PRHDT and FYEKMQ (reference sequence). The CDR3 has 16 amino acids.

This chain connects TRBV13 to TRBJ2-3, with 10 bases fitting TRBD2. The specimen was blood. The sequence was obtained from a woman in her forties or fifties with Graves' ophthalmopathy. CDR3 residues: CASSFWGLALTDTQYF. The CDR3, as DNA: TGTGCCAGCAGCTTTTGGGGACTAGCGCTCACAGATACGCAGTATTTT.